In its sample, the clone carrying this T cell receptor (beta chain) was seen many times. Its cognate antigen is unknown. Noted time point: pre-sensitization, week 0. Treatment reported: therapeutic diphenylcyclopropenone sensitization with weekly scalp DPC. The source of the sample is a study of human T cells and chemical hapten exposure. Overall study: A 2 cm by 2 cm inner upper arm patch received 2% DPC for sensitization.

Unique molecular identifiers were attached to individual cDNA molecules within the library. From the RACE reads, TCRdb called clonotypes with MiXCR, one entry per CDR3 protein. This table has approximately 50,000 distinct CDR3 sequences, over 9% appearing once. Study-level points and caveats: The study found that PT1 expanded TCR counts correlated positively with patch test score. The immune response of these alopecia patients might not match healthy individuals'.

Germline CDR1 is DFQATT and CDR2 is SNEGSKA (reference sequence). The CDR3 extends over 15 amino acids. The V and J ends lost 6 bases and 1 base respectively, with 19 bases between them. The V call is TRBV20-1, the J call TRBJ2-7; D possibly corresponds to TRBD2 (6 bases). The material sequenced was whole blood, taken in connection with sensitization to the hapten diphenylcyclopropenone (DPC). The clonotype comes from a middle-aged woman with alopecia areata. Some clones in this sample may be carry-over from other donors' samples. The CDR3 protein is CSAKNPGTLSYEQYF. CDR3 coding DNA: TGCAGTGCCAAAAATCCAGGGACTCTATCCTACGAGCAGTACTTC.